This T cell receptor beta chain derives from a study of preoperative IRX-2 immunotherapy in early breast cancer. Per the germline V gene, CDR1 is SQVTM and CDR2 is ANQGSEA. The CDR3 spans 14 residues. The V gene lost 4 bases and the J gene lost 1 base, with 10 bases spanning the gap. Regarding treatment: preoperative locoregional IRX-2 cytokine immunotherapy. This phase Ib study tested locoregional IRX-2 cytokine immunotherapy given before surgery. Using immunoSEQ multiplex PCR, the repertoire was profiled, and TCRdb retains in-frame clones only, with some absent. This table holds around 30,000 clones, under 85% found once.

This material consisted of lymph node tissue, taken from a patient treated with IRX-2 immunotherapy. The source is a human donor with breast cancer. The V gene is TRBV29-1, the J gene TRBJ2-2, with a possible D match to TRBD1 (5 bases). The CDR3 reads CSVGQGGNTGELFF. The CDR3 bases are TGCAGCGTTGGCCAGGGTGGGAACACCGGGGAGCTGTTTTTT.